This is a list of T cell receptor beta chains from one sample in a study of response to subunit inactivated influenza vaccine. TCRdb used MiXCR to reprocess the RT-PCR reads, holding one entry per CDR3 protein. The repertoire holds 500,000 or so distinct CDR3 sequences, 9.5% to 13% seen once, with about an eighth in the top ten. Source: PBMCs from blood, taken more than 35 days after vaccination. These receptors came from a man aged 50 or older who received an inactivated influenza vaccine. Each CDR3 is given with its conserved first and last residue. D genes are given only for firm matches. Not all rows give a size; the values are once, few, many and, for expanded clones, a class.

v_call,d_call,clone_size,j_call,cdr3_nt,cdr3_aa
TRBV2,TRBD2,-,TRBJ2-1,TGTGCCAGCAGTCCAATAGGGACTAGCAATGAGCAGTTCTTC,CASSPIGTSNEQFF
TRBV4-1,-,-,TRBJ2-1,TGCGCCAGCAGCCAGGAACCGGGACCCACGGTTGAGCAGTTCTTC,CASSQEPGPTVEQFF
TRBV4-3,TRBD1,-,TRBJ2-7,TGCGCCAGCAGCCAATGGACAGGGAACGGCGAGCAGTACTTC,CASSQWTGNGEQYF
TRBV7-9,TRBD1,-,TRBJ2-7,TGTGCCAGCAGCCTGGGGACAGGGAACCCCTACGAGCAGTACTTC,CASSLGTGNPYEQYF
TRBV11-2,TRBD2,-,TRBJ2-7,TGTGCCAGCAGCTTAGTTGGGACTAAGATCCACGAGCAGTACTTC,CASSLVGTKIHEQYF
TRBV2,TRBD1,few,TRBJ2-7,TGTGCCAGCAGTTATGGGACAGCAACCTCCTACGAGCAGTACTTC,CASSYGTATSYEQYF
TRBV5-1,-,-,TRBJ2-7,TGCGCCAGCAGCTTCGGGACACCATTAGACGAGCAGTACTTC,CASSFGTPLDEQYF
TRBV5-1,TRBD1,-,TRBJ2-2,TGCGCCAGCAGCTTGGACCATCAGGGGGCGACGGGGGAGCTGTTTTTT,CASSLDHQGATGELFF
TRBV18,-,-,TRBJ2-7,TGTGCCACCACACGGGCAGGATCCTACGAGCAGTACTTC,CATTRAGSYEQYF
TRBV6-6,-,many,TRBJ2-7,TGTGCCAGCTCTACGGGGAGCCCCTACGAGCAGTACTTC,CASSTGSPYEQYF
TRBV4-1,-,-,TRBJ1-4,TGCGCCAGCAGCCTGTCCTATCCTGGAGGGATTGAAAAACTGTTTTTT,CASSLSYPGGIEKLFF
TRBV20-1,TRBD2,-,TRBJ2-1,TGCAGTGCTACTAGCGGGGCGTACAATGAGCAGTTCTTC,CSATSGAYNEQFF
TRBV6-1,TRBD2,few,TRBJ2-2,TGTGCCAGCAGTGGACGGACTAGCGGAGCGAACACCGGGGAGCTGTTTTTT,CASSGRTSGANTGELFF
TRBV14,-,-,TRBJ2-2,TGTGCCAGCAGCCTGTACGCCCCCGGGGAGCTGTTTTTT,CASSLYAPGELFF
TRBV6-1,TRBD1,few,TRBJ1-5,TGTGCCAGCAGGACAGGGTTAAATAGCAATCAGCCCCAGCATTTT,CASRTGLNSNQPQHF
TRBV4-2,-,many,TRBJ1-1,TGTGCCAGCAGCCAAGATATCGGCGGGACCCAGCGTGATGCTTTCTTT,CASSQDIGGTQRDAFF
TRBV20-1,-,many,TRBJ2-5,TGCAGTGCTAGGAGGGGACAAGAGACCCAGTACTTC,CSARRGQETQYF
TRBV7-2,-,many,TRBJ2-7,TGTGCCAGCAGCGATGGGACGGTCACCTACGAGCAGTACTTC,CASSDGTVTYEQYF
TRBV5-1,TRBD2,many,TRBJ2-5,TGCGCCAGCAGGGGACTACAAGAGACCCAGTACTTC,CASRGLQETQYF
TRBV4-3,TRBD2,-,TRBJ2-1,TGCGCCAGCAGCCTATCCTCGGGCGGGGGGTACAATGAGCAGTTCTTC,CASSLSSGGGYNEQFF
TRBV11-1,-,few,TRBJ2-5,TGTGCCAGCAGCTTAGCTTACGGCGACGGGGAGACCCAGTACTTC,CASSLAYGDGETQYF
TRBV7-2,-,-,TRBJ1-4,TGTGCCAGCAGCCAACAAGGCCGGGGGCGTAGTGAAAAACTGTTTTTT,CASSQQGRGRSEKLFF
TRBV28,TRBD2,-,TRBJ2-7,TGTGCCAGCAGTTTATTCCATATTGGAGAGGGGGGACTAGCGGGTCCCCCATACGAGCAGTACTTC,CASSLFHIGEGGLAGPPYEQYF
TRBV24-1,-,many,TRBJ2-5,TGTGCCATCGGAGCCAGGGATGGGCAAGAGACCCAGTACTTC,CAIGARDGQETQYF
TRBV2,-,-,TRBJ2-4,TGTGCCAGCAGAGCCCACAGGGAAGGGAACATTCAGTACTTC,CASRAHREGNIQYF
TRBV20-1,-,-,TRBJ2-2,TGCAGTGCTAGAATCAGGGGATCTAACACCGGGGAGCTGTTTTTT,CSARIRGSNTGELFF
TRBV20-1,-,many,TRBJ2-5,TGCAGTGCCTTAGAATGGGGTGAGACCCAGTACTTC,CSALEWGETQYF
TRBV7-9,-,few,TRBJ2-6,TGTGCCAGCAGCTCTCGACATGAGGGGGCCAACGTCCTGACTTTC,CASSSRHEGANVLTF
TRBV28,-,-,TRBJ2-7,TGTGCCAGCAGGGGATACATATCGGGGTTCGAGCAGTACTTC,CASRGYISGFEQYF
TRBV4-2,TRBD2,few,TRBJ2-2,TGTGCCACCGGGAAGGGGACTAGCGACACCGGGGAGCTGTTTTTT,CATGKGTSDTGELFF
TRBV20-1,TRBD2,-,TRBJ2-3,TGCAGTGCCCAGAGGTGGACTAGCGGCATATCTTTGAGTGCGGATACGCAGTATTTT,CSAQRWTSGISLSADTQYF
TRBV5-1,-,-,TRBJ1-2,TGCGCCAGCAGCTTGGTGGTCGGAATCCATGGCTACACCTTC,CASSLVVGIHGYTF
TRBV12-3/TRBV12-4,-,-,TRBJ1-5,TGTGCCAGCAGTCTGACAGCGGGTCAGCCCCAGCATTTT,CASSLTAGQPQHF
TRBV24-1,TRBD1,many,TRBJ1-1,TGTGCCACCAGAGACAGGGGGAACACTGAAGCTTTCTTT,CATRDRGNTEAFF
TRBV3-1,-,many,TRBJ2-1,TGTGCCAGCAGCCAAGATTGGGGCAGTGAGCAGTTCTTC,CASSQDWGSEQFF
TRBV5-1,-,few,TRBJ1-1,TGCGCCAGCAGCGCCCGGGGGGCGAACACTGAAGCTTTCTTT,CASSARGANTEAFF
TRBV12-3/TRBV12-4,-,-,TRBJ1-1,TGTGCCAGCAGTTTAGGGGGCGTCGCCGGCACTGAAGCTTTCTTT,CASSLGGVAGTEAFF
TRBV20-1,-,-,TRBJ2-7,TGCAGTGCTAGGAAGGTCGGGGAGCAGTACTTC,CSARKVGEQYF
TRBV29-1,TRBD2,few,TRBJ2-2,TGCAGCGTCCAGGGACTAGCGGGAGGGGAGCTGTTTTTT,CSVQGLAGGELFF
TRBV25-1,-,-,TRBJ2-7,TGTGCCAGCAGTGAACAGGCTCATATCGGAGTCGAGCAGTACTTC,CASSEQAHIGVEQYF
TRBV12-3/TRBV12-4,-,few,TRBJ1-2,TGTGCCAGCAGCCGGGAGTCCTATGGCTACACCTTC,CASSRESYGYTF
TRBV7-9,TRBD1,-,TRBJ1-5,TGTGCCAGCAGCCCAGACAGGGGGGGTTATAGCAATCAGCCCCAGCATTTT,CASSPDRGGYSNQPQHF
TRBV7-9,TRBD1,few,TRBJ1-6,TGTGCCAGCAGCAAAGACGGGACAGGGAATTCACCCCTCCACTTT,CASSKDGTGNSPLHF
TRBV28,TRBD1,few,TRBJ2-5,TGTGCCAGCAATTGGGGACAGCAGAAAGAGACCCAGTACTTC,CASNWGQQKETQYF
TRBV5-1,-,many,TRBJ2-5,TGCGCCAGCAGCATATCAGGTGTTCGGCAAGAGACCCAGTACTTC,CASSISGVRQETQYF
TRBV6-5,-,-,TRBJ2-3,TGTGCCAGCAGTTATCAACTGGCGACTAGCACAGATACGCAGTATTTT,CASSYQLATSTDTQYF
TRBV7-9,TRBD2,many,TRBJ2-4,TGTGCCAGCAGCTCAACGGGACTAGCGGAGTACAAAAACATTCAGTACTTC,CASSSTGLAEYKNIQYF
TRBV7-2,-,many,TRBJ2-6,TGTGCCAGCAGCAGGCAGACAGGCCCGGGATCTGGGGCCAACGTCCTGACTTTC,CASSRQTGPGSGANVLTF
TRBV6-1,-,-,TRBJ1-2,TGTGCCAGCAGTGAAATTTTATCCAGGGTCCATGGCTACACCTTC,CASSEILSRVHGYTF
TRBV20-1,TRBD1,-,TRBJ2-7,TGCAGTGCAACCGGACAGGGCTCATCTGCAAGTCGCTACGAGCAGTACTTC,CSATGQGSSASRYEQYF
TRBV3-1,-,-,TRBJ1-4,TGTGCCAGCAGCCAAGGATCCCTGGGACCGACTTTGCTGTTTTTT,CASSQGSLGPTLLFF
TRBV27,-,-,TRBJ2-1,TGTGCCAGCAGCCGTGGGTCTACTTCAAGCCAGTTCTTC,CASSRGSTSSQFF
TRBV25-1,TRBD2,-,TRBJ2-1,TGTGCCAGCAGACAGGGAGGGACTAGCGGACACAATGAGCAGTTCTTC,CASRQGGTSGHNEQFF
TRBV20-1,TRBD1,-,TRBJ1-1,TGCAGTGCTAGAACAGGGGGCACTGAAGCTTTCTTT,CSARTGGTEAFF
TRBV29-1,-,-,TRBJ2-5,TGCAGCGTCCAAAGGGACACTCAGGAGACCCAGTACTTC,CSVQRDTQETQYF